This T cell receptor (beta chain) emerged from a study of cytomegalovirus exposure and HLA in healthy donors. Study-wide background: In an earlier analysis, 95 million to 130 million unique TCR beta sequences were found from some 200 million T cells. Overall study results and limits: Beyond CMV serostatus, there was no information to go on about immune exposure. More than 150 TCR beta chains were listed as cytomegalovirus-associated.

This clone was observed a few times. Its antigen is unknown. The germline gives CDR1 MDHEN, CDR2 SYDVKM. The CDR3 has 15 amino acids. The V end lost 6 bases, the J end lost 9 bases, and 22 bases lay between the germline ends. A multiplex PCR was run with 60 Vbeta primers and 13 Jbeta primers. Repertoires were generated with immunoSEQ multiplex PCR, while TCRdb's copy carries only in-frame clones and drops some. The sample lists around 94,000 clones; 63% were seen once. The TCR comes from a human donor in good health. Material: PBMCs. The chain uses TRBV28 and TRBJ2-3; D is possibly TRBD1 (6 bases). This chain's CDR3 is CASSLAGTRSNTQYF. CDR3 coding DNA: TGTGCCAGCAGCCTCGCCGGGACAAGAAGTAACACGCAGTATTTT.